These 9 T cell receptor beta chains were all obtained from the same sample, sequenced in a study of vaccination effects on CD4 cells after COVID-19. These TCRs are of unknown antigen specificity. Sequencing used immunoSEQ multiplex PCR; TCRdb keeps in-frame clones, though not all of them. This table holds tens of thousands of clones, 78% found once. Using viral peptide pools, the ViraFEST assay grew out antigen-specific CD4+ T cells prior to sequencing. Having been cultured for 10 days, the cells underwent CD4+ T cell isolation. Either the BNT162b2 or mRNA-1273 vaccine was given to participants in two doses. The sequenced sample was CD4+ T cells from PBMCs cultured with HCoV-OC43 spike peptides, obtained after COVID-19 vaccination. Described subset: HCoV-OC43 spike overlapping peptide pool stimulation. These receptors were taken from a human donor who received a COVID-19 vaccine.

V and J are TRBV14 and TRBJ2-1; D is possibly TRBD1 (6 bases). The germline gives CDR1 SGHDN, CDR2 FVKESK. V lost 2 bases to trimming and J lost 9 bases, with 11 bases between them. The CDR3 contains 13 residues. The CDR3 sequence: CASSQRGGFEQFF. The CDR3 bases are TGTGCCAGCAGCCAAAGAGGGGGTTTTGAGCAGTTCTTC.

The chain uses TRBV7-2 and TRBJ1-2, with D perhaps TRBD1 (6 bases). This CDR3 is 11 amino acids long. V was pared by 5 bases and J by 8 bases, with 9 bases between. The germline CDR1 and CDR2 sequences are SGHTA and FQGNSA. CDR3 nucleotide sequence: TGTGCCAGCAGCCCAGGGGCAGGCTACACCTTC. Translation gives CASSPGAGYTF.

The chain recombines TRBV2 with TRBJ1-5, with D unclear. Germline values: CDR1 SNHLY, CDR2 FYNNEI. This CDR3 contains 13 residues. Trimming cost V 4 bases and J 5 bases, with 9 bases left between them. The CDR3 nucleotides read TGTGCCAGCAGTGGGTTTTTAGATCAGCCCCAGCATTTT. Residues: CASSGFLDQPQHF.

The V and J genes are TRBV2 and TRBJ2-4; no clear D. The V gene's germline CDR1 is SNHLY and CDR2 FYNNEI. This CDR3 spans 16 amino acids. V was cut by 3 bases and J by 1 base, with 13 bases left in between. The CDR3 nucleotides are TGTGCCAGCAGTGATTGGACGGTGGGGGCCAAAAACATTCAGTACTTC. It translates to CASSDWTVGAKNIQYF.

The chain is built from TRBV18 and TRBJ2-5; 8 bases match TRBD2. In germline, CDR1 is KGHSH, CDR2 LQKENI. V shed 1 base and J 6 bases; nucleotides not matched to a gene: 4. The CDR3 spans 14 residues. The CDR3 is CASSPLAGGKTQYF. CDR3 DNA sequence: TGTGCCAGCTCACCACTGGCGGGGGGAAAGACCCAGTACTTC.

The chain carries TRBV2 and TRBJ2-7, with D maybe TRBD1 (6 bases). V was pared by 6 bases and J by 2 bases, with 11 bases between. The CDR3 sequence is 13 residues long. Germline CDR1 and CDR2: SNHLY and FYNNEI. The DNA of the CDR3 is TGTGCCAGCAGGGGACACCCAACCTACGAGCAGTACGTC. This translates into CASRGHPTYEQYV.

This clone was detected a few times. The J gene is TRBJ1-5, the V gene TRBV18, with 9 nucleotides matching TRBD1. V gave up 5 bases and J gave up 6 bases; unmatched junction bases: 5. Germline lookup yields CDR1 KGHSH and CDR2 LQKENI. This CDR3 region has 14 residues. This chain's CDR3 is CASSTGTGTQPQHF. CDR3 sequence (DNA): TGTGCCAGCTCAACCGGGACAGGGACTCAGCCCCAGCATTTT.

This clone appeared a few times. The chain is built from TRBV19 and TRBJ2-1; 7 bases are shared with TRBD2. The V gene's germline CDR1 is LNHDA and CDR2 SQIVND (reference sequence). The V and J ends lost 1 base and 7 bases, in that order; junction bases with no gene match: 1. This CDR3 contains 13 residues. The CDR3 protein is CASSIGGGNEQFF. DNA of the CDR3: TGTGCCAGTAGTATAGGGGGGGGGAATGAGCAGTTCTTC.

The chain joins TRBV5-4 to TRBJ2-5; D possibly corresponds to TRBD2 (7 bases). Germline values: CDR1 SGHNT, CDR2 YYREEE (reference sequence). Trimming took off 2 bases at V and 5 bases at J, with 13 bases between the two ends. This CDR3 has 14 residues. CDR3 loop: CASSFWGGLETQYF. CDR3 bases: TGTGCCAGCAGCTTCTGGGGGGGCCTGGAGACCCAGTACTTC.